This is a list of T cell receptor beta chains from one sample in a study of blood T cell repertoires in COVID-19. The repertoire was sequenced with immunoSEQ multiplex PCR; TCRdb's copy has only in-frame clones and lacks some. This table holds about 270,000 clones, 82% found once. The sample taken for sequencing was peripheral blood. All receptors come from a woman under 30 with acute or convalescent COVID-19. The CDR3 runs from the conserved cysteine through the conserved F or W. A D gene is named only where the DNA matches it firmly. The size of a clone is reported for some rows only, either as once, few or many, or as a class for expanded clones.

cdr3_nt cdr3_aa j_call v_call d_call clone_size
TGTGCCAGCATCCACAGGGAAAACACTGAAGCTTTCTTT CASIHRENTEAFF TRBJ1-1 TRBV28 - -
TGTGCCATCAGTACTAGCGGGAGAGTGGATGAGCAGTTCTTC CAISTSGRVDEQFF TRBJ2-1 TRBV10-3 TRBD2 -
TGTGCCAGCAGCTTAGGGTTACAGGTCGCAACTAATGAAAAACTGTTTTTT CASSLGLQVATNEKLFF TRBJ1-4 TRBV7-2 - once
TGTGCCAGCAGCTTCCAGGGTGCCCCCACCGGGGAGCTGTTTTTT CASSFQGAPTGELFF TRBJ2-2 TRBV5-8 - -
TGCGCCAGCAGCTTGGAGCTTGGGGGGTCGGAAGCTTTCTTT CASSLELGGSEAFF TRBJ1-1 TRBV5-1 - -
TGTGCCAGCAGCCACTGGGGGGGGAGCTCCTACGAGCAGTACTTC CASSHWGGSSYEQYF TRBJ2-7 TRBV6-5 TRBD2 -
TGTGCCAGCAGCAAACGAGAAACTAGAACGTGGGCCAAAGGGGGGGATGAGCAGTTCTTC CASSKRETRTWAKGGDEQFF TRBJ2-1 TRBV21-1 - -
TGTGCCAGCAGCAAAAAAAAAGAGGGTTTTATGAACACTGAAGCTTTCTTT CASSKKKEGFMNTEAFF TRBJ1-1 TRBV21-1 - -
TGTGCCAGTACCATAGCGGGGCAAGGGAATACGCAGTATTTT CASTIAGQGNTQYF TRBJ2-3 TRBV19 TRBD2 few
TGTGCCAGCAGCCCGAACACCCAGGGATTTCAGCCCCAGCATTTT CASSPNTQGFQPQHF TRBJ1-5 TRBV7-8 - -
TGTGCCAGCAGCTTGGCGGGAGGGCCGAATGAGCAGTTCTTC CASSLAGGPNEQFF TRBJ2-1 TRBV7-2 TRBD2 few
TGTGCCAGTAGTATCGCAGCTAGCGGGAGCTCCTACGAGCAGTACTTC CASSIAASGSSYEQYF TRBJ2-7 TRBV19 TRBD2 -
TGTGCCAGCGGGACAGGGATACGCATGAACACTGAAGCTTTCTTT CASGTGIRMNTEAFF TRBJ1-1 TRBV13 TRBD1 -
TGTGCCATCAGTGAGTCGACAGGGGTCGGAAGAAACACCATATATTTT CAISESTGVGRNTIYF TRBJ1-3 TRBV10-3 TRBD1 -
TGTGCCACCAGGTGGTCGAACACCGGGGAGCTGTTTTTT CATRWSNTGELFF TRBJ2-2 TRBV19 - -
TGTGCCAGCAGCCAAGGCCTGCGGGGGGGCACAGATACGCAGTATTTT CASSQGLRGGTDTQYF TRBJ2-3 TRBV3-1/TRBV3-2 TRBD2 -
TGCGCCAGCAGCCAAGCTATCCGGGGGGCTTACAATGAGCAGTTCTTC CASSQAIRGAYNEQFF TRBJ2-1 TRBV4-3 - -
TGTGCCAGCAGCCAGATCTCCGGGACAATGAACACTGAAGCTTTCTTT CASSQISGTMNTEAFF TRBJ1-1 TRBV3-1/TRBV3-2 - -
TGTGCCAGTAGTCCCACGGGGGGGCCTTCCTACGAGCAGTACTTC CASSPTGGPSYEQYF TRBJ2-7 TRBV19 TRBD2 -
TGTGCCAGCAGGTCCAGGGGAGCGCTGTTTTTT CASRSRGALFF TRBJ2-2 TRBV3-1/TRBV3-2 - -
TGTGCCAGCAGTTACTCGAGTCAGGGGAGCCAGCCCCAGCATTTT CASSYSSQGSQPQHF TRBJ1-5 TRBV6-5 - -
TGCGCCAGCAGCCAAGATCAATGGGGGGGATTCGATAACTATGGCTACACCTTC CASSQDQWGGFDNYGYTF TRBJ1-2 TRBV4-3 - once
TGTGCCATCAGCCAAACTAGCGGGAGGGCAACAGATACGCAGTATTTT CAISQTSGRATDTQYF TRBJ2-3 TRBV10-3 TRBD2 -
TGTGCCAGCAGCTTGAGACTAGCGGGCAATGAGCAGTTCTTC CASSLRLAGNEQFF TRBJ2-1 TRBV11-1 TRBD2 -
TGCGCCAGCAGCCAAGATTACTCACCCGGTGAGCAGTTCTTC CASSQDYSPGEQFF TRBJ2-1 TRBV4-3 - -
TGTGCCAGCAGCCAAGTAGGGGGCGCACAGTTCTTC CASSQVGGAQFF TRBJ2-1 TRBV3-1/TRBV3-2 TRBD1 -
TGCGCCAGCAGGGAGGGGCTAGCGGGGTCCTACGAGCAGTACTTC CASREGLAGSYEQYF TRBJ2-7 TRBV5-1 TRBD2 once
TGTGCCAGCAGGTTAGTGACAGCTTTTAAGGTGAACACTGAAGCTTTCTTT CASRLVTAFKVNTEAFF TRBJ1-1 TRBV2 - few
TGTGCCAGTAGCCCCACCGGGACAGGGTATCAGCCCCAGCATTTT CASSPTGTGYQPQHF TRBJ1-5 TRBV19 TRBD1 -
TGTGCCAGCAGCGGACGGACTAGCGAGGGCGGGAGGGTTCATCGGCGGTATTTT CASSGRTSEGGRVHRRYF TRBJ2-3 TRBV11-2 TRBD2 -
TGTGCCAGCAGTTTAGGAGGGCTTCAGCCCCAGCATTTT CASSLGGLQPQHF TRBJ1-5 TRBV27 - -
TGTGCCAGCAGTTACTCGATTGCGGGAGGGCCGTATACGCAGTATTTT CASSYSIAGGPYTQYF TRBJ2-3 TRBV6-5 TRBD2 -
TGCGCCAGCAGCATAGACAGTGGCCGTTCCTACGAGCAGTACTTC CASSIDSGRSYEQYF TRBJ2-7 TRBV5-1 - -
TGCGCCAGCAGCCAAGGGCTGACTAGCGGGAGTTACGAGCAGTACTTC CASSQGLTSGSYEQYF TRBJ2-7 TRBV4-1 TRBD2 -
TGTGCCAGTAGTATAGCGGGACAGGGGGCCACTGAAGCTTTCTTT CASSIAGQGATEAFF TRBJ1-1 TRBV19 TRBD1 -
TGTGCCAGCAGTCCCGGGACAGCTGGGGCCAACGTCCTGACTTTC CASSPGTAGANVLTF TRBJ2-6 TRBV28 TRBD1 -
TGTGCCAGCAGTTTGGCCGGCAGGGGGCCGAACACTGAAGCTTTCTTT CASSLAGRGPNTEAFF TRBJ1-1 TRBV28 TRBD1 -
TGTGCCAGCAGTGATTTCCGCGAGCAGTACTTC CASSDFREQYF TRBJ2-7 TRBV25-1 - -
TGTGCCAGCTCACCACGGCAAGGGGATGGCTACACCTTC CASSPRQGDGYTF TRBJ1-2 TRBV18 - once
TGTGCCAGCAGTTTTGAGCTAGAGAGACAGTACTTC CASSFELERQYF TRBJ2-7 TRBV12-3/TRBV12-4 - -
TGTGCCAGCAGCACTCAAGCGATAACCTCTGGAAACACCATATATTTT CASSTQAITSGNTIYF TRBJ1-3 TRBV3-1/TRBV3-2 - -
TGTGCCAGCAGTTTCGACTCCCTAGAATACAATGAGCAGTTCTTC CASSFDSLEYNEQFF TRBJ2-1 TRBV28 - -
TGTGCCAGCAGCGCGGGGGCGGGAGGGCTAGATACGCAGTATTTT CASSAGAGGLDTQYF TRBJ2-3 TRBV9 TRBD2 once
TGTGCCAGCAGCCGGGGGGGCGGGAGCTACGAGCAGTACTTC CASSRGGGSYEQYF TRBJ2-7 TRBV11-1 TRBD2 -
TGTGCCAGCAGCTTAGTTCACGGCGGGAGGGAGGAGCTGTTTTTT CASSLVHGGREELFF TRBJ2-2 TRBV7-2 TRBD2 once
TGTGCCAGCACACGGTGGGAACTAGCGGGATCCAACAATGAGCAGTTCTTC CASTRWELAGSNNEQFF TRBJ2-1 TRBV28 TRBD2 -